These 17 T cell receptor beta chains share one sample of origin, sequenced in a study of cytomegalovirus exposure and HLA in healthy donors. The study ran its PCR with 60 Vbeta and 13 Jbeta primers. TCRdb keeps only in-frame clones here, not all; method: immunoSEQ multiplex PCR. The table has about 150,000 clones, about three quarters seen once. The specimen sequenced was PBMCs. These receptors originate from a middle-aged man in good health and CMV-seropositive.

The chain couples TRBV29-1 to TRBJ2-1, with 8 bases lining up with TRBD1. The ends lost 7 bases at V and 3 bases at J; junction bases unmatched: 5. Looked up from germline, CDR1 is SQVTM and CDR2 is ANQGSEA. The CDR3 is 13 residues long. CDR3: CSGVTGVYNEQFF. In DNA, the CDR3 is TGCAGCGGTGTGACAGGGGTCTACAATGAGCAGTTCTTC.

V and J are TRBV10-3 and TRBJ2-4; no firm D call. CDR1 is ENHRY and CDR2 is SYGVKD in the germline V gene. Deletions cut 10 bases from V and 1 base from J, with 20 bases between. The CDR3 has 16 amino acids. The CDR3 nucleotides are TGTGCCACCCTTAAATCGATGACTGGGGCCAAAAACATTCAGTACTTC. Translating gives CATLKSMTGAKNIQYF.

The chain employs TRBV19 and TRBJ1-2, with 7 bases identical to TRBD1. After removal of 7 bases from V and 7 bases from J, the junction contained 9 bases not matched to a gene. This CDR3 region has 13 residues. CDR1 and CDR2 (germline): LNHDA, SQIVND (reference sequence). The CDR3 spells CASTRSSGGGYTF. The DNA for the CDR3 is TGTGCCAGTACCCGTTCGTCAGGGGGTGGCTACACCTTC.

V usage is TRBV15 and J usage is TRBJ2-7; D is possibly TRBD1 (7 bases). Between the trimmed V and J ends, which lost 2 bases and 9 bases, there was a span of 11 bases. CDR3 size: 12 residues. Germline assignment: CDR1 LNHNV and CDR2 YYDKDF (reference sequence). In nucleotides, the CDR3 is TGTGCCACCAGCAGATCCAGGGGGGCGCAGTACTTC. This gives the protein CATSRSRGAQYF.

V and J are TRBV7-9 and TRBJ2-3; perhaps TRBD2 as D (5 bases). This CDR3 region has 13 residues. Looked up from germline, CDR1 is SEHNR and CDR2 is FQNEAQ (reference sequence). Trimming left V 1 base short and J 4 bases short, with 6 bases between. In DNA, the CDR3 is TGTGCCAGCAGCTTAGGGCGGGCAGATACGCAGTATTTT. It yields the protein CASSLGRADTQYF.

The genes are TRBV2 and TRBJ1-2, with 8 bases identical to TRBD1. Trimming removed 3 bases from V and 2 bases from J; junction bases left unmatched: 2. The CDR3 length is 14 residues. Germline CDR1 SNHLY, CDR2 FYNNEI. CDR3 sequence (DNA): TGTGCCAGCAGTGACCAGGGGGCCAACTATGGCTACACCTTC. This translates into CASSDQGANYGYTF. Using reference TRBV2 and TRBJ1-2 for the parts outside the CDR3, the full variable domain is EPEVTQTPSHQVTQMGQEVILRCVPISNHLYFYWYRQILGQKVEFLVSFYNNEISEKSEIFDDQFSVERPDGSNFTLKIRSTKLEDSAMYFCASSDQGANYGYTFGSGTRLTVV.

This clone was seen just once. The chain couples TRBV10-3 to TRBJ1-3, with D tentatively TRBD1 (5 bases). Trimming stripped 11 bases from V and 9 bases from J, with 26 bases between. Germline values: CDR1 ENHRY, CDR2 SYGVKD. The length of the CDR3 is 15 residues. The DNA for the CDR3 is TGTGCCTCCCGGCGACAGCTCTACACAAACAGCACCATATATTTT. Its translation: CASRRQLYTNSTIYF.

In its sample, this clone was seen once. The CDR3 nucleotides are TGCGCCAGCAGCGATCTAGGGGATGAGCAGTTCTTC. Protein sequence: CASSDLGDEQFF. This chain joins TRBV5-1 and TRBJ2-1, with D possibly being TRBD1 (5 bases). The CDR3 is 12 amino acids. Germline V lookup: CDR1 SGHRS, CDR2 YFSETQ. Deletions cut 4 bases from V and 8 bases from J, with 10 bases between.

This sequence joins TRBV6-1 and TRBJ1-1; D unresolved. Per the germline V gene, CDR1 is MNHNS and CDR2 is SASEGT. This CDR3 contains 14 residues. Trimming took 2 bases from V and 0 from J, leaving 7 bases between them. CDR3 DNA: TGTGCCAGCAGTGAATGGCCCCTGAACACTGAAGCTTTCTTT. Translating it yields CASSEWPLNTEAFF.

This clone has more than one count but fewer than ten. This chain links TRBV7-2 with TRBJ2-1; tentative D call: TRBD1 (6 bases). The V end was cut by 5 bases, the J end by 4 bases, with 21 bases between. The length of the CDR3 is 17 residues. Germline values: CDR1 SGHTA, CDR2 FQGNSA. CDR3 protein: CASSPRKGTGLYNEQFF. The CDR3 region has the DNA TGTGCCAGCAGCCCAAGAAAAGGAACAGGGTTGTACAATGAGCAGTTCTTC.

The CDR3 coding sequence is TGTGCCAGCAGTAAAACCCAGGGTGGCAATCAGCCCCAGCATTTT. It specifies CASSKTQGGNQPQHF. This chain connects TRBV27 to TRBJ1-5; perhaps TRBD1 as D (5 bases). CDR1 MNHEY and CDR2 SMNVEV come from the germline V gene (reference sequence). CDR3 length: 15 residues. Trimming took 5 bases from V and 2 from J, leaving 13 bases between them.

The table lists this clone with a few counts. The chain recombines TRBV29-1 with TRBJ1-1; no reliable D call. The germline CDR1 and CDR2 sequences are SQVTM and ANQGSEA. This CDR3 comprises 15 residues. V was trimmed by 0 bases and J by 4 bases, leaving 15 bases between them. The CDR3 loop is CSVEEVQLAGTEAFF. CDR3 DNA: TGCAGCGTTGAAGAGGTCCAGTTAGCTGGCACTGAAGCTTTCTTT.

This chain uses TRBV7-2 with TRBJ2-1; the match to TRBD2 covers 7 bases. Looked up from germline, CDR1 is SGHTA and CDR2 is FQGNSA. The CDR3 loop spans 15 amino acids. With V trimmed by 5 bases and J by 2 bases, 6 bases remained unmatched. CDR3 sequence: CASSPSGTAYNEQFF. CDR3 nucleotides: TGTGCCAGCAGCCCGAGCGGGACCGCCTACAATGAGCAGTTCTTC.

V gene TRBV10-1 combines with J gene TRBJ1-1; the D gene is possibly TRBD1 (5 bases). CDR1 is WNHNN and CDR2 is SYGVQD in the germline V gene (reference sequence). This CDR3 is built from 14 residues. V gave up 3 bases and J gave up 3 bases, with 11 bases separating them. CDR3 residues: CASSEGGDDTEAFF. CDR3 bases: TGCGCCAGCAGTGAAGGAGGGGATGACACTGAAGCTTTCTTT.

The V gene is TRBV7-3, the J gene TRBJ2-1, with TRBD2 identical over 10 bases. The trim removed 0 bases at V and 5 bases at J, leaving 1 base unmatched. Germline CDR1 reads SGHTA; CDR2 reads FQGTGA. The CDR3 spans 15 residues. The CDR3 is CASSLTGTSDNEQFF. Here the CDR3 DNA reads TGTGCCAGCAGCTTAACGGGGACTAGCGACAATGAGCAGTTCTTC. Based on the CDR3 plus reference TRBV7-3 and TRBJ2-1, the full variable domain is GAGVSQTPSNKVTEKGKYVELRCDPISGHTALYWYRQSLGQGPEFLIYFQGTGAADDSGLPNDRFFAVRPEGSVSTLKIQRTERGDSAVYLCASSLTGTSDNEQFFGPGTRLTVL.

V usage is TRBV28 and J usage is TRBJ1-2; the match to TRBD1 covers 9 bases. The CDR3 has 17 residues. Germline trimming cut 6 bases from V and 2 bases from J; bases unmatched to any gene: 13. CDR1 is MDHEN and CDR2 is SYDVKM in the germline V gene. The CDR3: CASSGEDRGIWNYGYTF. In nucleotides, the CDR3 is TGTGCCAGCAGCGGTGAGGACAGGGGAATTTGGAACTATGGCTACACCTTC.

V and J are TRBV7-9 and TRBJ2-1; 10 positions match TRBD2. The CDR3 consists of 18 residues. V was clipped by 3 bases and J by 0 bases; unmatched bases: 8. Germline CDR1 and CDR2: SEHNR and FQNEAQ (reference sequence). For the CDR3, the DNA is TGTGCCAGCAGCTTGGGGACTAGCGACTTGAGCTCCTACAATGAGCAGTTCTTC. Protein sequence: CASSLGTSDLSSYNEQFF.